Listed below are T cell receptor beta chains from one sample, sequenced in a study of cytomegalovirus exposure and HLA in healthy donors. Sequenced by immunoSEQ multiplex PCR; TCRdb stores in-frame clones only, minus some. The table lists about 330,000 clones, just over 85% of them singletons. The material sequenced was PBMCs. These receptors were taken from a woman younger than 35 in good health and CMV-seronegative. Each CDR3 is given with its conserved first and last residue. The D gene is left open where the match is weak. Part of the rows lack a size; the others show once, few, many or a class for expanded clones.

>TRBV18|TRBD1|-|TRBJ1-1
TGTGCCAGCTCCCTGGACAGGGGGCGGACTGAAGCTTTCTTT
CASSLDRGRTEAFF
>TRBV28|-|once|TRBJ2-7
TGTGCCAGCACTAAAAACCAGGGCCGTGGCGAGCAGTACTTC
CASTKNQGRGEQYF
>TRBV27|-|-|TRBJ2-7
TGTGCCAGCAGTTTACTCCACTCGGGAGATGCCTACGAGCAGTACTTC
CASSLLHSGDAYEQYF
>TRBV9|TRBD2|-|TRBJ2-1
TGTGCCAGCAGCGTTTGGGAGGGCCCCTACAATGAGCAGTTCTTC
CASSVWEGPYNEQFF
>TRBV19|TRBD2|-|TRBJ2-7
TGTGCCAGTAGCCCGACTAGCGGGAACCCCGAGCAGTACTTC
CASSPTSGNPEQYF
>TRBV5-1|-|-|TRBJ2-1
TGCGCCAGCAGCGACCAAGGGAGCTCCTACAATGAGCAGTTCTTC
CASSDQGSSYNEQFF
>TRBV28|TRBD2|-|TRBJ2-7
TGTGCCAGCAGTTTATTTTCTAGCGGGTATGTTAACTACGAGCAGTACTTC
CASSLFSSGYVNYEQYF
>TRBV11-2|-|-|TRBJ2-7
TGTGCCAGCAGCTTAAGCCCTCCTACGGAGCAGTACTTC
CASSLSPPTEQYF
>TRBV9|TRBD2|-|TRBJ2-5
TGTGCCAGCAGCAGAGGGGAGGGAGCAGAGACCCAGTACTTC
CASSRGEGAETQYF
>TRBV4-3|-|once|TRBJ1-2
TGCGCCAGCAGCCAAGGAGTATATGGCTACACCTTC
CASSQGVYGYTF
>TRBV6-5|TRBD2|-|TRBJ2-7
TGTGCCACGAAACTAGCGGGAGATATCGACGAGCAGTACTTC
CATKLAGDIDEQYF
>TRBV11-2|-|-|TRBJ2-7
TGTGCCAGCAGCTTAGCGACCGGGACATCAACCTACGAGCAGTACTTC
CASSLATGTSTYEQYF
>TRBV28|TRBD1|-|TRBJ1-3
TGTGCCAGCAGTCCGGGACAGGGGTTTGGAAACACCATATATTTT
CASSPGQGFGNTIYF
>TRBV16|-|-|TRBJ2-1
TGTGCCAGCAGCCAATGGGCACCCTACAATGAGCAGTTCTTC
CASSQWAPYNEQFF
>TRBV19|TRBD1|-|TRBJ1-2
TGTGCCAGTAGTATAGCCACACCGGGACAGCCAACCTTCTATGGCTACACCTTC
CASSIATPGQPTFYGYTF
>TRBV6-6|TRBD1|-|TRBJ2-2
TGTGCCAGCAGTCCGGACAGGGCCCCCAACACCGGGGAGCTGTTTTTT
CASSPDRAPNTGELFF
>TRBV7-8|-|-|TRBJ1-1
TGTGCCAGCAGCCCACAATGGGGGGCTGAAGCTTTCTTT
CASSPQWGAEAFF
>TRBV14|TRBD1|once|TRBJ2-3
TGTGCCAGCAGCCTAGGGACAGGCCTCAACGCAGATACGCAGTATTTT
CASSLGTGLNADTQYF
>TRBV28|-|-|TRBJ2-2
TGTGCCAGCAACCCCACCGCGACCGGGGAGCTGTTTTTT
CASNPTATGELFF
>TRBV28|-|-|TRBJ1-5
TGTGCCAGCAGGTCCCAGGGGTTGGCCCAGCATTTT
CASRSQGLAQHF
>TRBV7-6|-|-|TRBJ2-5
TGTGCCAGCAGCTCCCCCCCCTTCCAAGAGACCCAGTACTTC
CASSSPPFQETQYF
>TRBV2|-|-|TRBJ2-1
TGTGCCAGCCAATGGACTGGGTACAATGAGCAGTTCTTC
CASQWTGYNEQFF
>TRBV7-3|-|-|TRBJ1-3
TGTGCCAGCAGCTTACGACAGTCCAACACCATATATTTT
CASSLRQSNTIYF
>TRBV10-3|-|-|TRBJ1-1
TGTGCCATCAGTGATGTCCGGAACACTGAAGCTTTCTTT
CAISDVRNTEAFF
>TRBV28|-|once|TRBJ2-7
TGTGCCAGCAGTTCCTTTCGGCAAGCGTGGTACTTC
CASSSFRQAWYF
>TRBV6-1|TRBD2|-|TRBJ2-5
TGTGCCAGCAGTAAGCTTGGGGACTATAAAGAGACCCAGTACTTC
CASSKLGDYKETQYF
>TRBV25-1|TRBD1|once|TRBJ1-1
TGTGCCAGCAGTGTCGACAGGGGCCTTCAGACTGAAGCTTTCTTT
CASSVDRGLQTEAFF
>TRBV2|-|-|TRBJ2-2
TGTGCCAGCAGTGGGGAGTTCCTCACCGGGGAGCTGTTTTTT
CASSGEFLTGELFF
>TRBV2|-|once|TRBJ1-2
TGTGCCAGCAGTGAAATTAATAGAGGTGGCTACACCTTC
CASSEINRGGYTF
>TRBV7-2|TRBD2|-|TRBJ2-1
TGTGCCAGCAGGTTTAGCGGGTCCTACAATGAGCAGTTCTTC
CASRFSGSYNEQFF
>TRBV7-2|TRBD2|-|TRBJ2-1
TGTGCCAGCAGCATGACTAGCGGGAGTGTTAATGAGCAGTTCTTC
CASSMTSGSVNEQFF
>TRBV4-3|TRBD2|-|TRBJ2-3
TGCGCCAGCAGCCAAGCGGGAGGTAGCACAGATACGCAGTATTTT
CASSQAGGSTDTQYF
>TRBV28|-|-|TRBJ2-1
TGTGCCAGCAGTTTTCGGGGGATAAATGAGCAGTTCTTC
CASSFRGINEQFF
>TRBV28|TRBD2|-|TRBJ2-1
TGTGCCAGCAGCCGTACTAGCGGAGGCTCCTACAATGAGCAGTTCTTC
CASSRTSGGSYNEQFF
>TRBV13|-|few|TRBJ2-7
TGTGCCAGCAGCTTAGGGCGTAGAGACGAGCAGTACTTC
CASSLGRRDEQYF
>TRBV7-9|TRBD1|-|TRBJ2-1
TGTGCCAGCAGCTCCGGGACAGCTTACAACAATGAGCAGTTCTTC
CASSSGTAYNNEQFF